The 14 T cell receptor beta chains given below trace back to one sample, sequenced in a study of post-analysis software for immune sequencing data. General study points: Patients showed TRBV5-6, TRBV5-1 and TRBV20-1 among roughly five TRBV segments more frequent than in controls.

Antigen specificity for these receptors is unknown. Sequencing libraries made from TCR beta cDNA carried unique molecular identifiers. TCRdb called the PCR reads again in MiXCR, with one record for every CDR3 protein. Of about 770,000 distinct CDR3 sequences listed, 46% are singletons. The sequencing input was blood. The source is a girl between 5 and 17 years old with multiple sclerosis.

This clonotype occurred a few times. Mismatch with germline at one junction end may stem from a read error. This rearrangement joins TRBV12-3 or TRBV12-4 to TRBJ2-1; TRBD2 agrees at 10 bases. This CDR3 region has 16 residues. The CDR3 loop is CASSSSSSGRANEQFF. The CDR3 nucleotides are TGTGCCAGTAGTTCGAGCTCCAGCGGGAGGGCGAATGAGCAGTTCTTC.

For the CDR3, the DNA is TGTGCCAGCAGTTTATCGGGTGGGGGCTCAGGGGGGTGGACCACCTACGAGCAGTACTTC. Translation: CASSLSGGGSGGWTTYEQYF. The chain carries TRBV28 and TRBJ2-7; D perhaps matches TRBD1 (7 bases). Germline V gene lookup returns CDR1 MDHEN and CDR2 SYDVKM. The CDR3 is 20 residues long. The V and J ends lost 1 base and 2 bases respectively, with 27 bases between them.

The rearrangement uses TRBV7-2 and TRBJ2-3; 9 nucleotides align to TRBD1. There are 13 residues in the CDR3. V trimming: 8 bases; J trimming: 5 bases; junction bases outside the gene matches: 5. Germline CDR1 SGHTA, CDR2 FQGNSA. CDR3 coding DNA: TGTGCCAGCGGGACAGGGTCTGGAGATACGCAGTATTTT. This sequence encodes CASGTGSGDTQYF.

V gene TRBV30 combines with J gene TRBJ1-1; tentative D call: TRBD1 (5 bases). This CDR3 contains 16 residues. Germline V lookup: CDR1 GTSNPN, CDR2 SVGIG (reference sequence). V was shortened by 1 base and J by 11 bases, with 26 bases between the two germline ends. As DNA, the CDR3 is TGTGCCTGGAGTGGATCCACCACGGGGACCCCAAGTGGGGCTTTCTTT. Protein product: CAWSGSTTGTPSGAFF.

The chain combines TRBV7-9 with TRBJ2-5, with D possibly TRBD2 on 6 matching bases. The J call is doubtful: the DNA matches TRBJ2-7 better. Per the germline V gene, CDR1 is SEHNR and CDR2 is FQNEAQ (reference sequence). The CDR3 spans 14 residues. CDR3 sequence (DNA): TGTGCCAGCAGCCCGCAGGTAGCGGAATACGAGCAGTACTTC. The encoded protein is CASSPQVAEYEQYF.

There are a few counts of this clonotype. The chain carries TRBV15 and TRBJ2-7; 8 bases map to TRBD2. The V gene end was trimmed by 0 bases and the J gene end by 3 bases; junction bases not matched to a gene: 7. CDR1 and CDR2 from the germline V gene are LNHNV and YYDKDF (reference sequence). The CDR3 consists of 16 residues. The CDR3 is CATSRDRLAGRYEQYF. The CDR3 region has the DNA TGTGCCACCAGCAGAGATCGCCTAGCGGGCCGCTACGAGCAGTACTTC.

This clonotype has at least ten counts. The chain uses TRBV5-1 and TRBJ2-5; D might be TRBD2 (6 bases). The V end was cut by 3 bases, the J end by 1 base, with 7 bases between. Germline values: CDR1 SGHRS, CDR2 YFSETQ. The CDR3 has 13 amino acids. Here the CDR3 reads CASSWGLQETQYF. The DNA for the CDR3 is TGCGCCAGCAGCTGGGGACTCCAAGAGACCCAGTACTTC.

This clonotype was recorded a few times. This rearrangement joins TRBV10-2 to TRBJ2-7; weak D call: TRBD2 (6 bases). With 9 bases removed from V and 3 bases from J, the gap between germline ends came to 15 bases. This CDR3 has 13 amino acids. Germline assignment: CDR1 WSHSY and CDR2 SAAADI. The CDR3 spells CASSVRGSYEQYF. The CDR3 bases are TGCGCCAGTTCCGTGCGGGGAAGCTACGAGCAGTACTTC.

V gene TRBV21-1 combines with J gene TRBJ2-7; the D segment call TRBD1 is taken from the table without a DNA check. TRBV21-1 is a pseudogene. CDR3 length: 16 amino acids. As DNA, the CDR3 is TGTGCCAACCAGAGGGGGAGCGGCACGGTCTCCTACGAGCAGTACTTC. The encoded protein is CANQRGSGTVSYEQYF.

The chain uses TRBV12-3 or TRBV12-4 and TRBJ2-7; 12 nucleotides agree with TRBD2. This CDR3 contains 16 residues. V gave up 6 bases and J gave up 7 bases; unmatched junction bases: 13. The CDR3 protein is CASSPSPSGRASEQYF. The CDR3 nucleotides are TGTGCCAGCAGCCCCTCACCTAGCGGGAGGGCCTCTGAGCAGTACTTC.

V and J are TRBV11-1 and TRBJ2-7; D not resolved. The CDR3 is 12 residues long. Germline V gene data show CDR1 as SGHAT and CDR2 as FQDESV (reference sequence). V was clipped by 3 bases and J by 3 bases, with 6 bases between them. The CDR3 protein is CASSFLNYEQYF. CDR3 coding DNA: TGTGCCAGCAGCTTTTTGAACTACGAGCAGTACTTC.

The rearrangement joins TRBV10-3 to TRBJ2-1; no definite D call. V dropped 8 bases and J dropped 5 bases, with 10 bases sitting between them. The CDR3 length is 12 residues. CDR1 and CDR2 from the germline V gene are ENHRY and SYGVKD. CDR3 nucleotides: TGTGCCATCGGCGGCACTGACAATGAGCAGTTCTTC. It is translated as CAIGGTDNEQFF.

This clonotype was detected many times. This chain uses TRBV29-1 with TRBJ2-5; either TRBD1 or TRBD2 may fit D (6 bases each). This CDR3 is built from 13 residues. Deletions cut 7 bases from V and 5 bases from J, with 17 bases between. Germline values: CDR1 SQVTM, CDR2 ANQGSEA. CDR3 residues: CSANREVGETQYF. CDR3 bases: TGCAGCGCCAACAGGGAGGTGGGGGAGACCCAGTACTTC.

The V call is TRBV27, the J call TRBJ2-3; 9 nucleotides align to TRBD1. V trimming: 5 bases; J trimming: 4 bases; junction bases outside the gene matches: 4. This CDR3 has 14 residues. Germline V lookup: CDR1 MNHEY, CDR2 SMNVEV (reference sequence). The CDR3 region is CASSGGQGADTQYF. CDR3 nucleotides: TGTGCCAGCAGTGGGGGACAGGGTGCAGATACGCAGTATTTT.